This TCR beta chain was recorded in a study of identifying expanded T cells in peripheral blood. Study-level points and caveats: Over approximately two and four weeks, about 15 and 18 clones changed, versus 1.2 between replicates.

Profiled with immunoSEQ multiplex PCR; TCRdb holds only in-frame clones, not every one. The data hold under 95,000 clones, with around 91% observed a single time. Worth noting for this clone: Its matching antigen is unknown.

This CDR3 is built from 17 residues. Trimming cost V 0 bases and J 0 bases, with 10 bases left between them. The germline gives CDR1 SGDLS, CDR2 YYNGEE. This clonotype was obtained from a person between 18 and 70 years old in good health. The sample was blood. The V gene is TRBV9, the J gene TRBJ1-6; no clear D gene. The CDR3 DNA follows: TGTGCCAGCAGCGTAGTTGGTAGCTCCTCCTATAATTCACCCCTCCACTTT. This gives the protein CASSVVGSSSYNSPLHF.